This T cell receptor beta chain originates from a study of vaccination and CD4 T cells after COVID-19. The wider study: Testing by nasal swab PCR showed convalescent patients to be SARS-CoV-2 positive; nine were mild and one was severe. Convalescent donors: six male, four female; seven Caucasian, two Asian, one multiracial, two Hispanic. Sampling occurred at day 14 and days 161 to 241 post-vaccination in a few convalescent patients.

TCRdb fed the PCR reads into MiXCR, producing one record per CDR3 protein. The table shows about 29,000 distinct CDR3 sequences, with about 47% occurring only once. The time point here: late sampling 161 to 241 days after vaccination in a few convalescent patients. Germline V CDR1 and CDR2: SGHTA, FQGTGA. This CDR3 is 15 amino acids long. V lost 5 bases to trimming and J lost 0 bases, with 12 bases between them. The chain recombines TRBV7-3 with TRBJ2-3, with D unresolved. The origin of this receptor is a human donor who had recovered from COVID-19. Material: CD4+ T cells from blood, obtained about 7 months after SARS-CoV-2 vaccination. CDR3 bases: TGTGCCAGCAGCCATAACCTAGGGAGCACAGATACGCAGTATTTT. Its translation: CASSHNLGSTDTQYF.